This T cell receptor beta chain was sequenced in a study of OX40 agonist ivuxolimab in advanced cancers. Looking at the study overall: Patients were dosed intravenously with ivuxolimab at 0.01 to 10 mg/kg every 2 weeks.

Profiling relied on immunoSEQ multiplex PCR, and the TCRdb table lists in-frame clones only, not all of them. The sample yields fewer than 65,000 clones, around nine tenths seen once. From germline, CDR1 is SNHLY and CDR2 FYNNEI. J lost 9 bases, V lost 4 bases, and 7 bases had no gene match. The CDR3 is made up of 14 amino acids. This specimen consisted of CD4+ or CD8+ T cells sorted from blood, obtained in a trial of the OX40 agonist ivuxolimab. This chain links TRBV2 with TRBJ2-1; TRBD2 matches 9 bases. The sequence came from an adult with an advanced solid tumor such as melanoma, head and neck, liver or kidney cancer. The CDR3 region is CASSANSGRGEQFF. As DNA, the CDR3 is TGTGCCAGCAGTGCGAATAGCGGGAGAGGTGAGCAGTTCTTC.